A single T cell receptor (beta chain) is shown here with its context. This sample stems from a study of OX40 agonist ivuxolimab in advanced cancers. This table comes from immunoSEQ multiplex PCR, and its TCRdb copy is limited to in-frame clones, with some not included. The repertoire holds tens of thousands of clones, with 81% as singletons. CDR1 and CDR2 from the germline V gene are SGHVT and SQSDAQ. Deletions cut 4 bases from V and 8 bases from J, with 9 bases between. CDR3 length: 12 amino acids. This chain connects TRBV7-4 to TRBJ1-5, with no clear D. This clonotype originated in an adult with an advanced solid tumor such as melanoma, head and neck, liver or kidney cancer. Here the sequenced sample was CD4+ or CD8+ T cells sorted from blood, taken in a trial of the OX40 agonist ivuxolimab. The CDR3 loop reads CASSSKIKPQHF. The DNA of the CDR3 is TGTGCCAGCAGCTCCAAAATTAAGCCCCAGCATTTT.